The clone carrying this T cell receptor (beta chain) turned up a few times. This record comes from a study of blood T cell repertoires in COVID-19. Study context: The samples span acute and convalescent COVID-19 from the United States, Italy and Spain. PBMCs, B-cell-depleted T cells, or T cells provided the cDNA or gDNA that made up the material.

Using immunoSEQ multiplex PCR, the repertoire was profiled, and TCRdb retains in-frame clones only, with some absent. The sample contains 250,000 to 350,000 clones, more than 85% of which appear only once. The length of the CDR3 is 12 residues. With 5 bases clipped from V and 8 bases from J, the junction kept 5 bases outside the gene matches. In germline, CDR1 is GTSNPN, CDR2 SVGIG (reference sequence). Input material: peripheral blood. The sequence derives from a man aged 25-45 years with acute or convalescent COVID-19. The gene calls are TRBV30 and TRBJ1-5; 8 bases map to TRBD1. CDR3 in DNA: TGTGCCTGGGCAGGGGGCGGGGAGCCCCAGCATTTT. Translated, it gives CAWAGGGEPQHF. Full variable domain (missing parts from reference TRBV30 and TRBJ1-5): SQTIHQWPATLVQPVGSPLSLECTVEGTSNPNLYWYRQAAGRGLQLLFYSVGIGQISSEVPQNLSASRPQDRQFILSSKKLLLSDSGFYLCAWAGGGEPQHFGDGTRLSIL.